The 9 T cell receptor beta chains below were found in one sample sequenced in a study of T cells in narcolepsy. Data came from immunoSEQ multiplex PCR; TCRdb stores just in-frame clones and leaves some out. The sample yields tens of thousands of clones, roughly 85% seen once. The specimen was memory (CD45RA-) CD4+ T cells from blood. Every receptor here comes from a human donor in good health.

The chain recombines TRBV25-1 with TRBJ1-2; TRBD1 might be the D (5 bases). V lost 5 bases and J 5 bases, leaving 15 bases between the germline ends. Germline V gives CDR1 MGHDK, CDR2 SYGVNS. CDR3 length: 14 residues. CDR3 sequence: CASSRAGSRYGYTF. DNA for the CDR3: TGTGCCAGCAGTCGGGCAGGGAGTCGTTATGGCTACACCTTC.

The gene calls are TRBV5-5 and TRBJ2-1; tentative D call: TRBD2 (5 bases). The CDR3 totals 14 residues. Deletions cut 4 bases from V and 8 bases from J, with 16 bases between. CDR1 and CDR2 from the germline V gene are SGHKS and YYEKEE (reference sequence). The CDR3 loop reads CASSPLGESHEQFF. The CDR3 region has the DNA TGTGCCAGCAGCCCCCTTGGGGAGTCCCATGAGCAGTTCTTC.

The chain couples TRBV6-1 to TRBJ2-2, with unresolved D. V shed 7 bases and J shed 3 bases, with 12 bases lying between them. The CDR3 runs 14 residues. Germline V gives CDR1 MNHNS, CDR2 SASEGT. The CDR3 reads CASKPRPDTGELFF. As DNA, the CDR3 is TGTGCCAGCAAGCCTCGACCAGACACCGGGGAGCTGTTTTTT.

This chain connects TRBV19 to TRBJ2-1; 7 bases map to TRBD2. V dropped 1 base and J dropped 9; count of bases not matched to a gene: 6. Germline CDR1 and CDR2: LNHDA and SQIVND (reference sequence). The CDR3 is 14 residues long. The CDR3 DNA is TGTGCCAGTAGTATAGCGAGGCGGGAGACTGAGCAGTTCTTC. It yields the protein CASSIARRETEQFF.

The chain employs TRBV7-2 and TRBJ1-2; 9 bases are shared with TRBD1. Germline lookup yields CDR1 SGHTA and CDR2 FQGNSA. The CDR3 is 15 residues long. V gave up 1 base and J gave up 2 bases; unmatched junction bases: 2. For the CDR3, the DNA is TGTGCCAGCAGCTTAGTGGACAGGGGAAACTATGGCTACACCTTC. It encodes CASSLVDRGNYGYTF.

The V gene is TRBV2, the J gene TRBJ2-1, with D possibly TRBD2 on 6 matching bases. The CDR3 extends over 15 amino acids. V was trimmed by 7 bases and J by 0 bases, leaving 13 bases between them. Germline CDR1 and CDR2: SNHLY and FYNNEI. This CDR3 reads CASTVTRGSYNEQFF. The CDR3 nucleotides are TGTGCCAGCACCGTGACTAGAGGCTCCTACAATGAGCAGTTCTTC.

The genes are TRBV5-5 and TRBJ2-3, with 8 positions matching TRBD1. The germline V gene encodes CDR1 SGHKS and CDR2 YYEKEE (reference sequence). CDR3 length: 16 residues. Trimming at V came to 4 bases and at J to 5 bases, leaving 12 bases not matched to a gene. As DNA, the CDR3 is TGTGCCAGCAGCCGGGAAGGCAGGGGGCAGGGAGATACGCAGTATTTT. Translated, it gives CASSREGRGQGDTQYF. Full variable domain (rest looked up from reference TRBV5-5 and TRBJ2-3): DAGVTQSPTHLIKTRGQQVTLRCSPISGHKSVSWYQQVLGQGPQFIFQYYEKEERGRGNFPDRFSARQFPNYSSELNVNALLLGDSALYLCASSREGRGQGDTQYFGPGTRLTVL.

The chain combines TRBV6-1 with TRBJ2-3; D possibly uses TRBD1 or TRBD2 (5 bases each). Germline lookup yields CDR1 MNHNS and CDR2 SASEGT. The ends were cut back, 0 bases at V and 2 bases at J, with 18 bases in the middle. The CDR3 has 18 residues. The CDR3 reads CASSEASGPSRVTDTQYF. In DNA form, the CDR3 reads TGTGCCAGCAGTGAAGCGTCGGGGCCTAGTAGGGTCACAGATACGCAGTATTTT.

Notes on this clone: Other nucleotide sequences from this sample produce the same CDR3. The chain employs TRBV19 and TRBJ2-2; 11 positions agree with TRBD2. Unmatched junction bases numbered 7, after V lost 3 bases and J lost 4 bases. CDR1 and CDR2 (germline): LNHDA, SQIVND (reference sequence). The CDR3 has 17 amino acids. The DNA for the CDR3 is TGTGCCAGTAGTATGGCTAGCGGGAGGTCCCTCACCGGGGAGCTGTTTTTT. Its translation: CASSMASGRSLTGELFF.